These 21 T cell receptor beta chains share one sample of origin, sequenced in a study of blood T cell repertoires in COVID-19. Data came from immunoSEQ multiplex PCR; TCRdb stores just in-frame clones and leaves some out. Among 100,000 to 150,000 clones listed, 74% were seen once. Sequenced: peripheral blood. Receptors originate from a man older than 75 with COVID-19, enrolled during active disease.

The gene calls are TRBV12-5 and TRBJ2-2; D call uncertain. The CDR3 loop spans 16 amino acids. V was cut by 3 bases and J by 4 bases, with 15 bases left in between. Germline V gene lookup returns CDR1 LGHNT and CDR2 FRNRAP. CDR3 coding DNA: TGTGCTAGTGGTTTTTGGTCCCCCTTAGCCACCGGGGAGCTGTTTTTT. This encodes CASGFWSPLATGELFF.

This clone was seen a handful of times. The chain links TRBV5-1 to TRBJ2-7, with 8 nucleotides matching TRBD1. The V segment lost 5 bases and the J segment 0 bases; nucleotides outside the gene matches: 4. This CDR3 comprises 14 residues. Per germline, CDR1 SGHRS and CDR2 YFSETQ. CDR3 loop: CASRRTGNSYEQYF. The CDR3 DNA reads as TGCGCCAGCAGGCGGACAGGGAACTCCTACGAGCAGTACTTC.

The chain uses TRBV7-3 and TRBJ1-3, with D perhaps matching TRBD1 (6 bases). The ends were cut back, 8 bases at V and 4 bases at J, with 12 bases in the middle. Germline V CDR1 and CDR2: SGHTA, FQGTGA. This CDR3 region has 13 residues. The CDR3 region has the DNA TGTGCCAGCGGCAGGGGACAAGGAAACACCATATATTTT. Residues: CASGRGQGNTIYF.

The chain has TRBV5-5 and TRBJ2-1; D is possibly TRBD2 (6 bases). CDR1 and CDR2 from the germline V gene are SGHKS and YYEKEE (reference sequence). The CDR3 totals 14 residues. Trimming shortened V by 0 bases and J by 8 bases, and 12 bases separated the two germline ends. The CDR3 protein is CASSLESGEYEQFF. The DNA of the CDR3 is TGTGCCAGCAGCTTGGAGTCGGGAGAATATGAGCAGTTCTTC.

Here the CDR3 DNA reads TGTGCCAGCAGCTCGCCGGGACAGGGGCCGGAGACCCAGTACTTC. Its translation: CASSSPGQGPETQYF. The chain carries TRBV5-6 and TRBJ2-5; 10 nucleotides align to TRBD1. Trimming removed 3 bases from V and 5 bases from J; junction bases left unmatched: 7. CDR1 SGHDT and CDR2 YYEEEE come from the germline V gene. The CDR3 has 15 amino acids.

This clone was counted between two and nine times. The chain employs TRBV5-5 and TRBJ2-7, with a tentative D call TRBD2 (5 bases). From germline, CDR1 is SGHKS and CDR2 YYEKEE (reference sequence). Trimming removed 1 base from V and 3 bases from J, with 14 bases in between. This CDR3 region has 15 residues. As DNA, the CDR3 is TGTGCCAGCAGCTTGTTGGATAGCGTATTCTACGAGCAGTACTTC. It codes for CASSLLDSVFYEQYF.

This chain uses TRBV7-9 with TRBJ2-2; the match to TRBD1 covers 8 bases. Germline CDR1 reads SEHNR; CDR2 reads FQNEAQ (reference sequence). The CDR3 loop spans 17 amino acids. Losses at the gene ends were 5 bases for V and 0 bases for J; bases not matched to a gene: 8. CDR3 in amino acids: CASSPRGQASNTGELFF. The CDR3 DNA follows: TGTGCCAGCAGCCCCCGGGGACAGGCGTCGAACACCGGGGAGCTGTTTTTT.

The rearrangement uses TRBV4-3 and TRBJ1-6; D is possibly TRBD1 (6 bases). Germline assignment: CDR1 LGHNA and CDR2 YSLEER. This CDR3 comprises 14 residues. V was clipped by 3 bases and J by 7 bases, with 10 bases between them. CDR3 sequence reads: CASSHGQLNSPLHF. As DNA, the CDR3 is TGCGCCAGCAGCCATGGACAGTTAAATTCACCCCTCCACTTT.

This clone was counted a few times. DNA of the CDR3: TGTGCCAGCAGTTTAGTGTCAAATCAGCCCCAGCATTTT. Translating gives CASSLVSNQPQHF. The chain recombines TRBV28 with TRBJ1-5; D ambiguous. V gave up 2 bases and J gave up 4 bases, with 6 bases separating them. Germline loops: CDR1 MDHEN, CDR2 SYDVKM. The CDR3 consists of 13 residues. Full variable domain (missing parts from reference TRBV28 and TRBJ1-5): DVKVTQSSRYLVKRTGEKVFLECVQDMDHENMFWYRQDPGLGLRLIYFSYDVKMKEKGDIPEGYSVSREKKERFSLILESASTNQTSMYLCASSLVSNQPQHFGDGTRLSIL.

This chain links TRBV6-5 with TRBJ1-2, with 7 bases matching TRBD1. Germline CDR1 is MNHEY and CDR2 is SVGAGI. This CDR3 spans 12 amino acids. Losses at the gene ends were 11 bases for V and 7 bases for J; bases not matched to a gene: 10. Here the CDR3 DNA reads TGTGCCGGACAGACAGGGATGGGTGGCTACACCTTC. Its translation: CAGQTGMGGYTF.

The V gene is TRBV23-1, the J gene TRBJ2-7, with 9 bases fitting TRBD2. TRBV23-1 is identified as an open reading frame with a role that is uncertain. This CDR3 is 18 amino acids long. Trimming cost V 3 bases and J 0 bases; bases outside gene matches: 12. DNA of the CDR3: TGCGCCAGCAGTCACCCCCCGGGAGGACTAGCGTTCTCCTACGAGCAGTACTTC. It translates to CASSHPPGGLAFSYEQYF.

This rearrangement joins TRBV7-3 to TRBJ2-3, with 9 positions matching TRBD1. V dropped 5 bases and J dropped 4; count of bases not matched to a gene: 4. CDR3 length: 14 residues. Looked up from germline, CDR1 is SGHTA and CDR2 is FQGTGA. The CDR3 DNA reads as TGTGCCAGCAGCGACGACAGGGGGGCAGATACGCAGTATTTT. Translating it yields CASSDDRGADTQYF.

The chain uses TRBV28 and TRBJ2-2; possible D gene TRBD1, 5 bases. There are 13 residues in the CDR3. Trimming removed 3 bases from V and 6 bases from J, with 8 bases in between. CDR1 MDHEN and CDR2 SYDVKM come from the germline V gene. The CDR3 nucleotides are TGTGCCAGCAGTTTTGGACATTCCGGGGAGCTGTTTTTT. Translating it yields CASSFGHSGELFF.

This clone was counted once. This chain's CDR3 is CSVSPTAGEQYF. In DNA form, the CDR3 reads TGCAGCGTTTCTCCCACGGCGGGCGAGCAGTACTTC. The V gene is TRBV29-1, the J gene TRBJ2-7, with D possibly TRBD2 on 5 matching bases. The CDR3 is 12 residues long. The V gene's germline CDR1 is SQVTM and CDR2 ANQGSEA. With 5 bases removed from V and 6 bases from J, the gap between germline ends came to 14 bases.

The chain couples TRBV19 to TRBJ1-1; 9 bases agree with TRBD1. This CDR3 region has 12 residues. Germline assignment: CDR1 LNHDA and CDR2 SQIVND (reference sequence). With V trimmed by 9 bases and J by 11 bases, 10 bases remained unmatched. The CDR3: CASVHRGRGAFF. The CDR3 DNA reads as TGTGCCAGCGTACACAGGGGGCGTGGGGCTTTCTTT. Combining the CDR3 with reference TRBV19 and TRBJ1-1 gives the whole variable domain DGGITQSPKYLFRKEGQNVTLSCEQNLNHDAMYWYRQDPGQGLRLIYYSQIVNDFQKGDIAEGYSVSREKKESFPLTVTSAQKNPTAFYLCASVHRGRGAFFGQGTRLTVV.

The chain has TRBV5-1 and TRBJ2-7; 9 bases are a match to TRBD1. Germline CDR1 and CDR2: SGHRS and YFSETQ. Trimming took 0 bases from V and 0 from J; bases not matched to a gene: 4. This CDR3 region has 16 residues. CDR3 residues: CASSLAGQGISYEQYF. The CDR3 DNA reads TGCGCCAGCAGCTTGGCGGGACAGGGAATCTCCTACGAGCAGTACTTC.

This sequence joins TRBV5-4 and TRBJ1-4; a possible D gene is TRBD1 (5 bases). This CDR3 comprises 15 residues. Between the trimmed V and J ends, which lost 0 bases and 8 bases, there was a span of 14 bases. In germline, CDR1 is SGHNT, CDR2 YYREEE (reference sequence). The DNA for the CDR3 is TGTGCCAGCAGCTTGGGGGGGGGAGACCTGGAAAAACTGTTTTTT. This translates into CASSLGGGDLEKLFF.

This clone has just a few counts. The V gene is TRBV6-5, the J gene TRBJ2-2; 8 positions agree with TRBD2. CDR1 and CDR2 (germline): MNHEY, SVGAGI. The V gene end was trimmed by 11 bases and the J gene end by 4 bases; junction bases not matched to a gene: 12. The CDR3 extends over 15 amino acids. CDR3 sequence (DNA): TGTGCCGCACAGCCCCTAGCGGGTCTCACCGGGGAGCTGTTTTTT. It encodes CAAQPLAGLTGELFF.

The chain is built from TRBV5-4 and TRBJ1-4; TRBD1 might be the D (6 bases). There are 15 residues in the CDR3. CDR1 SGHNT and CDR2 YYREEE come from the germline V gene (reference sequence). V lost 4 bases, J lost 4 bases, and 14 bases lay in between. The CDR3 here is CASSTRTDNNEKLFF. The CDR3 bases are TGTGCCAGCAGCACCCGGACAGATAATAATGAAAAACTGTTTTTT.

The chain carries TRBV10-3 and TRBJ1-1; D ambiguous. The V gene lost 10 bases and the J gene lost 3 bases, with 15 bases spanning the gap. The CDR3 totals 13 residues. The germline V gene has CDR1 ENHRY and CDR2 SYGVKD. The CDR3 sequence is CASQQQSDTEAFF. Here the CDR3 DNA reads TGTGCCAGCCAGCAACAGTCGGACACTGAAGCTTTCTTT.

This clone occurred a few times. The V gene is TRBV5-4, the J gene TRBJ2-1; 7 bases align to TRBD2. Germline V gene lookup returns CDR1 SGHNT and CDR2 YYREEE (reference sequence). The junction had 0 bases not matched to a gene; V was cut back by 0 bases and J by 0 bases. CDR3 length: 15 residues. The chain's CDR3 is CASSLGGSSYNEQFF. As DNA, the CDR3 is TGTGCCAGCAGCTTGGGCGGGAGCTCCTACAATGAGCAGTTCTTC.